The clone carrying this T cell receptor beta chain was detected a few times. Its antigen remains unidentified. The CDR3 is 15 residues long. CDR1 and CDR2 (germline): SNHLY, FYNNEI. Germline trimming cut 1 base from V and 2 bases from J; bases unmatched to any gene: 0. This sample was included in a study of T cell responses to AZD1222 COVID-19 vaccine. Study-wide findings and caveats: Seropositive at baseline were only five or six AZD1222 recipients. Spike-wide vaccine-associated CD4 TCRs dominated at 160-218 and 743-854. Regions left unmutated in variants are reportedly the target of nearly half of spike-specific TCRs.

Assay used: immunoSEQ multiplex PCR; TCRdb lists only in-frame clones, some missing. The table includes around 150,000 clones, about 80% detected once. Sequenced material: peripheral blood, taken on day 0 of AZD1222 vaccination. The sequence was obtained from an adult in good health. This sequence joins TRBV2 and TRBJ1-3; 9 bases agree with TRBD1. CDR3 in amino acids: CASSEGQGAGNTIYF. In DNA, the CDR3 is TGTGCCAGCAGTGAAGGACAGGGGGCTGGAAACACCATATATTTT.